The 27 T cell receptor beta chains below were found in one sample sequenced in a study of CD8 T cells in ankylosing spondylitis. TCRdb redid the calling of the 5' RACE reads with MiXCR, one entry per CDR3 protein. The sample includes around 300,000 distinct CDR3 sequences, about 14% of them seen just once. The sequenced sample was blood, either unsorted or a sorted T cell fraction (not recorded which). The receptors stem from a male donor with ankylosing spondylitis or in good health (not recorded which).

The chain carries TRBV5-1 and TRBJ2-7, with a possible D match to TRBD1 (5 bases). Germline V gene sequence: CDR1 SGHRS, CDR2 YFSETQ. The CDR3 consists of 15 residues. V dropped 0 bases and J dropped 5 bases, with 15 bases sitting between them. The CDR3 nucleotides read TGCGCCAGCAGCTTGGCAGGGAAGGTGCGCAACGAGCAGTACTTC. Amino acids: CASSLAGKVRNEQYF.

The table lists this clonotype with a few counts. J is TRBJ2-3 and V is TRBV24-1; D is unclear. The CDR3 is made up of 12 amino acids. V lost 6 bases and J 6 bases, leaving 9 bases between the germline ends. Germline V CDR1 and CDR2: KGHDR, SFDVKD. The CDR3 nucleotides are TGTGCCACCAGTCGCAGCGACGATACGCAGTATTTT. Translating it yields CATSRSDDTQYF.

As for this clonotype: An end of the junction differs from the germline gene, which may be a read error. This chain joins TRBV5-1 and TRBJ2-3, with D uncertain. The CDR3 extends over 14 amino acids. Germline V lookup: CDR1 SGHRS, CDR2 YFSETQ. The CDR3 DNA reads TGCGCCTGCAGCTTGGGTGTAGACACAGATACGCAGTATTTT. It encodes CACSLGVDTDTQYF.

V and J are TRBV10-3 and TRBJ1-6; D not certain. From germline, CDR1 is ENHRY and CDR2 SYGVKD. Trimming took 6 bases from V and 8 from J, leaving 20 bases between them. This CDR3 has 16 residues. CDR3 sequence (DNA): TGTGCCATCAGGGATCCCCGGTCGGGGTTGGATTCACCCCTCCACTTT. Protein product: CAIRDPRSGLDSPLHF.

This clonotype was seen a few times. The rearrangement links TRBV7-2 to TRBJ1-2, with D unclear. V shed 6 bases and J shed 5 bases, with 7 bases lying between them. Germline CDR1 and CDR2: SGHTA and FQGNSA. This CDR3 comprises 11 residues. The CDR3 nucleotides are TGTGCCAGCAGGAGGGAATATGGCTACACCTTC. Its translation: CASRREYGYTF.

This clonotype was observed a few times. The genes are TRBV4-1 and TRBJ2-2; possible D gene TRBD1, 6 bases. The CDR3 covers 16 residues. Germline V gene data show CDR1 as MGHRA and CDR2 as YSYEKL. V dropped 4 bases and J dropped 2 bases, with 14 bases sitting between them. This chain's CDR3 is CASSRSGTSNTGELFF. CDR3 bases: TGCGCCAGCAGCCGATCCGGGACAAGCAACACCGGGGAGCTGTTTTTT.

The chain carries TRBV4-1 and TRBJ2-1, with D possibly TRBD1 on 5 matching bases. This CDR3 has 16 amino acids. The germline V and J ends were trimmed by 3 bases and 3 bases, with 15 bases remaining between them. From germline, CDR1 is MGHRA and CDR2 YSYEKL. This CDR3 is CASSQALRQIYNEQFF. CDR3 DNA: TGCGCCAGCAGCCAGGCCTTAAGACAGATCTACAATGAGCAGTTCTTC.

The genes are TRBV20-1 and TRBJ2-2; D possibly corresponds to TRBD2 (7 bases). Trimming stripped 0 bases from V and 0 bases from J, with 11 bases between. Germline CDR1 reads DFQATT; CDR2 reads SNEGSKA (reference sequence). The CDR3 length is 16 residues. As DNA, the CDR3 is TGCAGTGCTAGAGACTGGGGGGGGCCGAACACCGGGGAGCTGTTTTTT. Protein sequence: CSARDWGGPNTGELFF.

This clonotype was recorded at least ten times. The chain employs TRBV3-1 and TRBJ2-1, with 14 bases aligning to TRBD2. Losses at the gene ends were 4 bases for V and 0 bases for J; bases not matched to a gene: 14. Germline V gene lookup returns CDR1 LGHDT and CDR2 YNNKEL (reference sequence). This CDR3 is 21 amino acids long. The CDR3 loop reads CASSRPLTGTSGGFSYNEQFF. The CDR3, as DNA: TGTGCCAGCAGCCGACCACTCACCGGGACTAGCGGGGGATTCTCCTACAATGAGCAGTTCTTC.

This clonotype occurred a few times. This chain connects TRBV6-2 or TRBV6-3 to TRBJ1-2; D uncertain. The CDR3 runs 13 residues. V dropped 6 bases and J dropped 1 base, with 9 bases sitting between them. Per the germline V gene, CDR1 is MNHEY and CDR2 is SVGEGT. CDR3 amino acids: CASSLQSNYGYTF. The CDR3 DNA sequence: TGTGCCAGCAGCTTACAGAGTAACTATGGCTACACCTTC.

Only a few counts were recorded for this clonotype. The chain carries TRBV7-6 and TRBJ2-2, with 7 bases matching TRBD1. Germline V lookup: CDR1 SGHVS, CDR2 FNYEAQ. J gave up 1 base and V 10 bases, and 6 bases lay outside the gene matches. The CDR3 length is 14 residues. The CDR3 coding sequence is TGTGCCATACGGCAGGGGGAGAACACCGGGGAGCTGTTTTTT. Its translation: CAIRQGENTGELFF.

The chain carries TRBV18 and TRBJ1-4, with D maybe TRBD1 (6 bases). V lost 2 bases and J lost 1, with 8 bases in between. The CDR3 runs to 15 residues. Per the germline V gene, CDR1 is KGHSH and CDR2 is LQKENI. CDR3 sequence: CASSPNRETNEKLFF. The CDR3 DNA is TGTGCCAGCTCACCAAACAGGGAAACTAATGAAAAACTGTTTTTT. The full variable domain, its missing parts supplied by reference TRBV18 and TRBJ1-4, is NAGVMQNPRHLVRRRGQEARLRCSPMKGHSHVYWYRQLPEEGLKFMVYLQKENIIDESGMPKERFSAEFPKEGPSILRIQQVVRGDSAAYFCASSPNRETNEKLFFGSGTQLSVL.

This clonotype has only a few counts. This CDR3 reads CASSQSEGKAFF. CDR3 nucleotides: TGTGCCAGCAGCCAAAGCGAGGGAAAAGCTTTCTTT. This chain joins TRBV3-1 and TRBJ1-1; D gene ambiguous. The germline V gene has CDR1 LGHDT and CDR2 YNNKEL (reference sequence). This CDR3 has 12 amino acids. Trimming cost V 2 bases and J 9 bases, with 10 bases left between them.

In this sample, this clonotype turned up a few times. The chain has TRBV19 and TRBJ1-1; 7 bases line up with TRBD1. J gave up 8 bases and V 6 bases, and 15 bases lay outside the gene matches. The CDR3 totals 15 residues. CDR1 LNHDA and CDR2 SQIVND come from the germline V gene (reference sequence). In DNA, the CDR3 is TGTGCCAGTAGGGACGGGACAGCTTGGACCACGGAAGCTTTCTTT. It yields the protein CASRDGTAWTTEAFF.

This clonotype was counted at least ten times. The CDR3 reads CASSLGHGYTF. In DNA, the CDR3 is TGTGCCAGCAGTTTAGGGCATGGCTACACCTTC. The chain carries TRBV12-3 or TRBV12-4 and TRBJ1-2; D not resolved. V was cut by 1 base and J by 6 bases, with 3 bases left in between. This CDR3 region has 11 residues.

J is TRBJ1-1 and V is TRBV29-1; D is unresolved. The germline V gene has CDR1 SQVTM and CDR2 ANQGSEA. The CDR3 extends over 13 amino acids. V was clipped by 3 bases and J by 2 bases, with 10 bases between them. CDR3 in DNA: TGCAGCGTTGACAGACTGTTCAACACTGAAGCTTTCTTT. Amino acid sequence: CSVDRLFNTEAFF.

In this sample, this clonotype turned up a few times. The chain's CDR3 is CASSLSSQGFYYEQYF. CDR3 DNA sequence: TGCGCCAGCAGCCTAAGCTCACAGGGGTTTTACTACGAGCAGTACTTC. This chain joins TRBV5-1 and TRBJ2-7; TRBD1 matches at 7 bases. The CDR3 has 16 amino acids. Unmatched junction bases numbered 13, after V lost 4 bases and J lost 3 bases. CDR1 and CDR2 from the germline V gene are SGHRS and YFSETQ.

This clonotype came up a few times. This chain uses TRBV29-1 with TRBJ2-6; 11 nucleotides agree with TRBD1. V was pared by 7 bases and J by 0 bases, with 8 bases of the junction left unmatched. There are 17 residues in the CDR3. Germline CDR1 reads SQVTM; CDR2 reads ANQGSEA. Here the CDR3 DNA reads TGCAGCGCCTCCTCCGGGACAGGGGGCTCTGGGGCCAACGTCCTGACTTTC. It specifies CSASSGTGGSGANVLTF.

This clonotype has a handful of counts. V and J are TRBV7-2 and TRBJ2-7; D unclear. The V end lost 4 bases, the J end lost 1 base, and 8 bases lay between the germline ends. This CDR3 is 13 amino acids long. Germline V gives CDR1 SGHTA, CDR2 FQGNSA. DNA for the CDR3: TGTGCCAGCAGCTATGAGTGGTCCTACGAGCAGTACTTC. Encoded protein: CASSYEWSYEQYF.

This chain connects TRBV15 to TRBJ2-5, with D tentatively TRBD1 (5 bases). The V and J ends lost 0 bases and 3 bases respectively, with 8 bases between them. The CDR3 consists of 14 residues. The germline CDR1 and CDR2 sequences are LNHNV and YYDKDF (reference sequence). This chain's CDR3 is CATSRDYRKETQYF. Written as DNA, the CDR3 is TGTGCCACCAGCAGAGATTACAGGAAAGAGACCCAGTACTTC.

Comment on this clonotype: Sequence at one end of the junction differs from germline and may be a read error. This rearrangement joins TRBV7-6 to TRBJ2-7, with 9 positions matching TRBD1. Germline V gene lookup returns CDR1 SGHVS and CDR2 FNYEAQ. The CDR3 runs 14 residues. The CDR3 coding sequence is TGTACCAGCAGTCGGGACAGGGCAGGCTACGAGCAGTACTTC. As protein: CTSSRDRAGYEQYF.

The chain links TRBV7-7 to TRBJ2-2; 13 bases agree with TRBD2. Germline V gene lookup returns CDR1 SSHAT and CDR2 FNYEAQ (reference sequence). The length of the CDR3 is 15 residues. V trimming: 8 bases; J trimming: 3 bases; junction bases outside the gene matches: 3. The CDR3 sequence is CASSGLAGDTGELFF. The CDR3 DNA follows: TGTGCCAGCTCCGGACTAGCGGGAGACACCGGGGAGCTGTTTTTT.

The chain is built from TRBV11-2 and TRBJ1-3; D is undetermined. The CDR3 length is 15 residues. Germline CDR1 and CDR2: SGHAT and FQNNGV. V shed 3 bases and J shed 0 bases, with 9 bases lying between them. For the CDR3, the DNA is TGTGCCAGCAGCTTGCAGTCAAACTCTGGAAACACCATATATTTT. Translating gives CASSLQSNSGNTIYF.

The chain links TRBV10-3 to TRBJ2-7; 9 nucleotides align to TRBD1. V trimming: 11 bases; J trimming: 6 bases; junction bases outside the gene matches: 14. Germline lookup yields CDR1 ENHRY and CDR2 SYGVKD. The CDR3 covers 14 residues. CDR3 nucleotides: TGTGCCGCCGCATTTAAGGGACAGGGAGGCGAGCAGTACTTC. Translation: CAAAFKGQGGEQYF.

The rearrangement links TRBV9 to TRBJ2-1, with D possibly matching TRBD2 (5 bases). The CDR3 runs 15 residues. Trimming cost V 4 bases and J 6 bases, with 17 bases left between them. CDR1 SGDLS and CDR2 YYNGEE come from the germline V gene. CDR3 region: CASSRGRAMGNEQFF. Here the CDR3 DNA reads TGTGCCAGCAGCCGGGGAAGAGCGATGGGCAATGAGCAGTTCTTC.

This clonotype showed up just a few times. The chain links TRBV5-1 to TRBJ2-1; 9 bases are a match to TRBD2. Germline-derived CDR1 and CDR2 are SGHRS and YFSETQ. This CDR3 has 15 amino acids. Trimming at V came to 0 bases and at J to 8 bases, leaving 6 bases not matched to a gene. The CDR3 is CASSLGLAGTHEQFF. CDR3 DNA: TGCGCCAGCAGCTTGGGTCTAGCGGGAACCCATGAGCAGTTCTTC.

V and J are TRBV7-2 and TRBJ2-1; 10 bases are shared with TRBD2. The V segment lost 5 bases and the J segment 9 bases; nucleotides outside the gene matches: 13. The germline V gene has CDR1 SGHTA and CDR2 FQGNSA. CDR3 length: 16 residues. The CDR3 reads CASSLTGTSVNGEQFF. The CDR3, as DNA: TGTGCCAGCAGCCTAACCGGGACTAGCGTAAACGGTGAGCAGTTCTTC.